The 11 T cell receptor beta chains below all came from one sample that was sequenced in a study of T cells in Graves' hyperthyroidism and ophthalmopathy. The investigators amplified TCR beta CDR3 regions from RNA transcripts. The TCR CDR3 was amplified in a first-round RT-PCR using the HTBI primer set. Using its own MiXCR run on the multiplex PCR reads, TCRdb lists one record per CDR3 protein. The sample shows 450,000 to 650,000 distinct CDR3 sequences, more than 20% of them seen only once. The source material was blood. The receptors were gathered from a man aged 18 to 35 with Graves' hyperthyroidism.

This clonotype has more than one count but fewer than ten. With a much larger clone just one base away, this may be a read error. The genes are TRBV20-1 and TRBJ2-7, with a weak D call TRBD1 (5 bases). The CDR3 covers 14 residues. Germline V gives CDR1 DFQATT, CDR2 SNEGSKA (reference sequence). Trimming left V 0 bases short and J 3 bases short, with 12 bases between. CDR3 bases: TGCAGTGCTAGAGATCACGACGACAGCTACGAGCAGTACTTC. As protein: CSARDHDDSYEQYF.

This clonotype was seen repeatedly, ten times or more. The V gene is TRBV2, the J gene TRBJ1-1, with D possibly TRBD1 on 5 matching bases. V gave up 2 bases and J gave up 3 bases, with 16 bases separating them. The CDR3 has 16 amino acids. The germline V gene encodes CDR1 SNHLY and CDR2 FYNNEI. CDR3 in amino acids: CASSESGAGLYTEAFF. CDR3 nucleotide sequence: TGTGCCAGCAGTGAATCGGGAGCAGGGCTTTACACTGAAGCTTTCTTT.

This clonotype was seen many times. The gene calls are TRBV6-1 and TRBJ2-5, with 8 bases aligning to TRBD1. Per germline, CDR1 MNHNS and CDR2 SASEGT. V lost 1 base, J lost 5 bases, and 18 bases stayed unmatched. The CDR3 contains 19 residues. The CDR3 bases are TGTGCCAGCAGTGAAGGCTTTTGGACAGGGATGAGACGAGGGGAGACCCAGTACTTC. As protein: CASSEGFWTGMRRGETQYF.

The chain carries TRBV19 and TRBJ2-2; 10 nucleotides align to TRBD1. The ends lost 5 bases at V and 5 bases at J; junction bases unmatched: 5. The CDR3 runs 15 residues. CDR1 is LNHDA, CDR2 SQIVND, per germline (reference sequence). The CDR3 sequence is CASSWGTGETGELFF. As DNA, the CDR3 is TGTGCCAGTAGTTGGGGGACAGGGGAAACCGGGGAGCTGTTTTTT. Looking up the rest from reference TRBV19 and TRBJ2-2 gives the full variable domain: DGGITQSPKYLFRKEGQNVTLSCEQNLNHDAMYWYRQDPGQGLRLIYYSQIVNDFQKGDIAEGYSVSREKKESFPLTVTSAQKNPTAFYLCASSWGTGETGELFFGEGSRLTVL.

This clonotype was seen ten or more times. The gene calls are TRBV6-1 and TRBJ2-5, with TRBD2 identical over 14 bases. This CDR3 is 17 amino acids long. CDR1 MNHNS and CDR2 SASEGT come from the germline V gene. The J segment lost 1 base and the V segment lost 6 bases, leaving 7 bases of the junction unmatched. This CDR3 is CASSREGLAGAQETQYF. The CDR3 bases are TGTGCCAGCAGCCGCGAGGGACTAGCGGGGGCCCAAGAGACCCAGTACTTC.

This clonotype appeared a few times. The chain employs TRBV29-1 and TRBJ2-4, with TRBD2 as a possible D gene (5 bases). The CDR3 extends over 12 amino acids. CDR1 and CDR2 from the germline V gene are SQVTM and ANQGSEA. V was trimmed by 6 bases and J by 9 bases, leaving 15 bases between them. Here the CDR3 DNA reads TGCAGCGTCCGTCCAGGAGAGGGCATTCAGTACTTC. Translation gives CSVRPGEGIQYF.

This clonotype was recorded at least ten times. The chain has TRBV11-3 and TRBJ1-1, with 9 bases identical to TRBD1. The CDR3 consists of 15 residues. From germline, CDR1 is SGHNT and CDR2 YENEEA. The V gene end was trimmed by 5 bases and the J gene end by 4 bases; junction bases not matched to a gene: 8. As DNA, the CDR3 is TGTGCCAGCAGCCTCCGGACAGGGGCGGTCACTGAAGCTTTCTTT. Its translation: CASSLRTGAVTEAFF.

This clonotype was seen repeatedly, ten times or more. V and J are TRBV20-1 and TRBJ2-7; tentatively, D is TRBD1 (5 bases). The CDR3 spans 14 residues. Trimming shortened V by 4 bases and J by 6 bases, and 19 bases separated the two germline ends. The germline V gene has CDR1 DFQATT and CDR2 SNEGSKA (reference sequence). The CDR3 sequence is CSAISPDSPGEQYF. The DNA of the CDR3 is TGCAGTGCTATATCCCCAGACAGTCCGGGCGAGCAGTACTTC.

In its sample, this clonotype was seen many times. The V gene is TRBV6-5, the J gene TRBJ1-1; maybe TRBD1 (5 bases). In germline, CDR1 is MNHEY, CDR2 SVGAGI. V was trimmed by 0 bases and J by 10 bases, leaving 9 bases between them. CDR3 size: 12 residues. The CDR3 DNA sequence: TGTGCCAGCAGTTACTCAGGAGGGACAGCTTTCTTT. This codes for CASSYSGGTAFF.

In regard to this clonotype: Being one base from a much bigger clone, this may be a read error. Likely a read error: the CDR3 ends without its conserved phenylalanine or tryptophan. The CDR3 here is CASSYNRINYGYTY. CDR3 in DNA: TGTGCCAGCAGTTACAACCGCATAAACTATGGCTACACCTAC. The gene calls are TRBV6-5 and TRBJ1-2; no clear D gene. V shed 2 bases and J shed 2 bases, with 9 bases lying between them. The CDR3 runs 14 residues. Germline assignment: CDR1 MNHEY and CDR2 SVGAGI.

This clonotype was found many times. This chain uses TRBV6-5 with TRBJ1-2; the D gene is possibly TRBD1 (6 bases). Germline V CDR1 and CDR2: MNHEY, SVGAGI. V gave up 7 bases and J gave up 4 bases, with 16 bases separating them. The CDR3 runs 14 residues. CDR3 region: CASTGAGQTYGYTF. The CDR3 DNA follows: TGTGCCAGCACAGGGGCAGGCCAGACCTATGGCTACACCTTC.